A single sample gave rise to the 8 T cell receptor beta chains below, sequenced in a study of T cells after yellow fever vaccination. TCRdb passed the 5' RACE reads through MiXCR, listing each CDR3 protein once. The sample consists of 300,000 to 400,000 distinct CDR3 sequences, around an eighth of them appearing once. Here the sequenced sample was CD4+ T cells sorted from PBMCs, taken 15 days after the yellow fever booster vaccination. These receptor sequences come from a man aged 18 to 30 who received the YFV17D yellow fever vaccine.

The V gene is TRBV29-1, the J gene TRBJ2-5, with 9 bases identical to TRBD2. Germline values: CDR1 SQVTM, CDR2 ANQGSEA. V trimming: 4 bases; J trimming: 6 bases; junction bases outside the gene matches: 3. The CDR3 covers 12 residues. This CDR3 is CSVASGGKTQYF. The CDR3 region has the DNA TGCAGCGTTGCAAGCGGGGGGAAGACCCAGTACTTC.

This clonotype turned up a few times. This chain links TRBV18 with TRBJ1-1; 11 nucleotides align to TRBD1. CDR1 and CDR2 from the germline V gene are KGHSH and LQKENI. The CDR3 covers 17 residues. After removal of 3 bases from V and 4 bases from J, the junction contained 10 bases not matched to a gene. CDR3 nucleotides: TGTGCCAGCTCACCCCGGGACAGGGGGGCCATATCCACTGAAGCTTTCTTT. This translates into CASSPRDRGAISTEAFF.

This rearrangement joins TRBV9 to TRBJ2-1; 8 bases line up with TRBD2. Trimming took 4 bases from V and 8 from J; bases not matched to a gene: 8. This CDR3 spans 14 amino acids. Germline assignment: CDR1 SGDLS and CDR2 YYNGEE. CDR3 residues: CASSRRGAGHEQFF. CDR3 in DNA: TGTGCCAGCAGCAGGCGGGGGGCCGGGCATGAGCAGTTCTTC.

The rearrangement uses TRBV6-6 and TRBJ1-6; D perhaps matches TRBD1 (6 bases). This CDR3 region has 18 residues. V dropped 4 bases and J dropped 0 bases, with 16 bases sitting between them. CDR1 and CDR2 (germline): MNHNY, SVGAGI (reference sequence). CDR3 DNA sequence: TGTGCCAGCAGTTTTCCACCGGGACACGTCTCCTATAATTCACCCCTCCACTTT. Amino acids: CASSFPPGHVSYNSPLHF.

The rearrangement uses TRBV4-2 and TRBJ2-3; D uncertain. Trimming took off 2 bases at V and 2 bases at J, with 8 bases between the two ends. From germline, CDR1 is LGHNA and CDR2 YNFKEQ. The CDR3 spans 14 residues. CDR3 sequence reads: CASSQTEITDTQYF. Here the CDR3 DNA reads TGTGCCAGCAGCCAAACTGAGATCACAGATACGCAGTATTTT.

The genes are TRBV24-1 and TRBJ2-3, with 7 bases matching TRBD1. V gave up 2 bases and J gave up 4 bases; unmatched junction bases: 2. The CDR3 sequence is 14 residues long. Germline-derived CDR1 and CDR2 are KGHDR and SFDVKD. Here the CDR3 reads CATSDYGTADTQYF. The DNA for the CDR3 is TGTGCCACCAGTGATTATGGGACAGCAGATACGCAGTATTTT.

This clonotype was recorded a few times. The V and J genes are TRBV5-6 and TRBJ1-5, with D hard to call. This CDR3 contains 14 residues. Trimming took off 0 bases at V and 6 bases at J, with 10 bases between the two ends. Per the germline V gene, CDR1 is SGHDT and CDR2 is YYEEEE. Written as DNA, the CDR3 is TGTGCCAGCAGCTTGGATGGAGGCAGTCAGCCCCAGCATTTT. This encodes CASSLDGGSQPQHF.

The V gene is TRBV7-7, the J gene TRBJ2-7, with D perhaps TRBD2 (6 bases). V was pared by 5 bases and J by 2 bases, with 16 bases between. Germline CDR1 reads SSHAT; CDR2 reads FNYEAQ (reference sequence). The CDR3 is made up of 15 amino acids. The CDR3 reads CASSLRTGSAYEQYF. As DNA, the CDR3 is TGTGCCAGCAGCCTGCGGACCGGGAGCGCCTACGAGCAGTACTTC.